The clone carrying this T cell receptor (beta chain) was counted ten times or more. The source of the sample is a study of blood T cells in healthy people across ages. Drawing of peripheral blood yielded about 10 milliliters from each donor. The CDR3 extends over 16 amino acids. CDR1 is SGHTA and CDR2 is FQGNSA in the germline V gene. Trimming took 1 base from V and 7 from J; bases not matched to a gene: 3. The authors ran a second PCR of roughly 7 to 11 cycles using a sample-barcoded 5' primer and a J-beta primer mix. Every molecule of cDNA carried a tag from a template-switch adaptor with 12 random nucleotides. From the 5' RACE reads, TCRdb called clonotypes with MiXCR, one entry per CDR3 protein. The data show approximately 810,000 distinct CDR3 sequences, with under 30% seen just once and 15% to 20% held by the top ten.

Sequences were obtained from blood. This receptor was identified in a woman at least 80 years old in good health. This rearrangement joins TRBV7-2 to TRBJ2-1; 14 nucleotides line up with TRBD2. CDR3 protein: CASSLVGTSGGNEQFF. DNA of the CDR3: TGTGCCAGCAGCTTAGTGGGGACTAGCGGGGGAAATGAGCAGTTCTTC. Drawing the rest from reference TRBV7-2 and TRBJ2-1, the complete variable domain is GAGVSQSPSNKVTEKGKDVELRCDPISGHTALYWYRQSLGQGLEFLIYFQGNSAPDKSGLPSDRFSAERTGGSVSTLTIQRTQQEDSAVYLCASSLVGTSGGNEQFFGPGTRLTVL.